This TCR beta chain was sequenced during a study of blood T cell repertoires in COVID-19. Study information: There were acute and convalescent COVID-19 samples, and they came from the United States, Italy and Spain.

In the authors' workflow: Counts of nucleated cells, estimated from reference gene primer amplification, were obtained. Clones were sequenced by immunoSEQ multiplex PCR, and TCRdb holds only the in-frame ones, with some missing. V and J calls and clone size are copied from that table; D and trimming were computed from the DNA. The repertoire holds fewer than 500,000 clones, 70% to 90% seen once, with over 0.9% in the top ten. The CDR3 has 15 amino acids. Germline CDR1 and CDR2: MNHEY and SVGAGI. Trimming at V came to 4 bases and at J to 5 bases, leaving 9 bases not matched to a gene. The study assigned cohorts using participant-reported clinical history.

Sequencing input: PBMCs or T cells enriched from blood (not recorded which). This TCR came from a woman aged 25 to 39 with acute COVID-19. The chain has TRBV6-5 and TRBJ1-1; 8 bases fit TRBD1. The CDR3, as DNA: TGTGCCAGCAGTTTGAACAGGGGGATGGGGACTGAAGCTTTCTTT. This encodes CASSLNRGMGTEAFF.